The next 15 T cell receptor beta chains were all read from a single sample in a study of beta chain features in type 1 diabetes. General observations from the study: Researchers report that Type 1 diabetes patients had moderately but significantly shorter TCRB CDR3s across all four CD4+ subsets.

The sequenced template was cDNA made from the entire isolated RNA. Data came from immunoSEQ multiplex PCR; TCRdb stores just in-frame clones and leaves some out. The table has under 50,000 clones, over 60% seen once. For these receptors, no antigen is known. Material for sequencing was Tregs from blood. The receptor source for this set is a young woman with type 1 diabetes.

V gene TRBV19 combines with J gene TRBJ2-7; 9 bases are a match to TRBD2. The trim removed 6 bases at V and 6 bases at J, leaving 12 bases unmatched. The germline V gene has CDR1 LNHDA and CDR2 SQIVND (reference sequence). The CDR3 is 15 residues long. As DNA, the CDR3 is TGTGCCAGTAGAAAGGGGACTAGCCGATCCAGCGAGCAGTACTTC. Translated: CASRKGTSRSSEQYF.

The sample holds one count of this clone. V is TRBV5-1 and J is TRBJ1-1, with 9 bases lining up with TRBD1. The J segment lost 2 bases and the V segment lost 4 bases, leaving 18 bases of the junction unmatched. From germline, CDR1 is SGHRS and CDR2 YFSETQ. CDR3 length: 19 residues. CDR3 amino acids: CASSLPTKTGGYGNTEAFF. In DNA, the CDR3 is TGCGCCAGCAGCCTCCCGACGAAGACAGGGGGTTATGGAAACACTGAAGCTTTCTTT.

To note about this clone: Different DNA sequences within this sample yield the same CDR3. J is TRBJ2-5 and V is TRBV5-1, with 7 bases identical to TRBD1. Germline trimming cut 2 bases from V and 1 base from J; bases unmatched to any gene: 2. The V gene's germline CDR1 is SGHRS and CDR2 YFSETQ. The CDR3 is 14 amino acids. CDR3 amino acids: CASSLDRAQETQYF. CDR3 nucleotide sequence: TGCGCCAGCAGCTTAGACAGGGCCCAAGAGACCCAGTACTTC.

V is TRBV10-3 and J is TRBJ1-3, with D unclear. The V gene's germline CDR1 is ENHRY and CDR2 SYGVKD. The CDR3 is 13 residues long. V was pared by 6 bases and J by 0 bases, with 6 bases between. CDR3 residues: CAISGDSGNTIYF. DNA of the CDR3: TGTGCCATCAGCGGAGACTCTGGAAACACCATATATTTT.

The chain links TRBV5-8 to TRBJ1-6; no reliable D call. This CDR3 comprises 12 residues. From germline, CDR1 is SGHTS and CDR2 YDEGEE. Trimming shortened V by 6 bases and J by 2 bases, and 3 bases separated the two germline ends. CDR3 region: CASNTYNSPLHF. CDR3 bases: TGTGCCAGCAACACCTATAATTCACCCCTCCACTTT. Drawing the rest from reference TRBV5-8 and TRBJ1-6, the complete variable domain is EAGVTQSPTHLIKTRGQQATLRCSPISGHTSVYWYQQALGLGLQFLLWYDEGEERNRGNFPPRFSGRQFPNYSSELNVNALELEDSALYLCASNTYNSPLHFGNGTRLTVT.

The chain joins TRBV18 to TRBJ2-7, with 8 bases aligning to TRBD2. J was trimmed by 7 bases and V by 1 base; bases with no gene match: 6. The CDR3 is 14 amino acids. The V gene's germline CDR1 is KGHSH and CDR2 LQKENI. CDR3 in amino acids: CASSPLAIAGEQYF. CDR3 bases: TGTGCCAGCTCACCACTCGCGATAGCGGGAGAGCAGTACTTC.

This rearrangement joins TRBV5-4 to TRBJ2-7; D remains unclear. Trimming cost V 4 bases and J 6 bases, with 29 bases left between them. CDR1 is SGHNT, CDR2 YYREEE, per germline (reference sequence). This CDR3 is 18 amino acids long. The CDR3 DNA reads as TGTGCCAGCAGCCGTGGCGGTTCAATATCTCAAACTACTACCGAGCAGTACTTC. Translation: CASSRGGSISQTTTEQYF.

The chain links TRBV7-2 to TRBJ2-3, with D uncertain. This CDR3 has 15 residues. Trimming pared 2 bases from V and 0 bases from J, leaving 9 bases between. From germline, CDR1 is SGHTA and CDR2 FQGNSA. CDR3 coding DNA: TGTGCCAGCAGCTTAAACAGTCCTAGCACAGATACGCAGTATTTT. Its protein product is CASSLNSPSTDTQYF.

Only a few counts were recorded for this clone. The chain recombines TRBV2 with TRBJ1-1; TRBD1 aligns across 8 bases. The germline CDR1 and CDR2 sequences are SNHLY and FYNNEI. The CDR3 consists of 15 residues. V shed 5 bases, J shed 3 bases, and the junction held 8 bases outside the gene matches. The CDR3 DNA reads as TGTGCCAGCAGTCCTCGACAGGGGCCCGACACTGAAGCTTTCTTT. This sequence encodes CASSPRQGPDTEAFF. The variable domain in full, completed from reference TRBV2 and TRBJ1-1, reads EPEVTQTPSHQVTQMGQEVILRCVPISNHLYFYWYRQILGQKVEFLVSFYNNEISEKSEIFDDQFSVERPDGSNFTLKIRSTKLEDSAMYFCASSPRQGPDTEAFFGQGTRLTVV.

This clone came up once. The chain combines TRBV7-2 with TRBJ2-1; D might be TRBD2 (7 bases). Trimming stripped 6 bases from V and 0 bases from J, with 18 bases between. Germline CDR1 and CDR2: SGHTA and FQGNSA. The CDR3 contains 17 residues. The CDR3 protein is CASRGGRDRSSYNEQFF. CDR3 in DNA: TGTGCCAGCAGGGGGGGGCGCGACAGGAGCTCCTACAATGAGCAGTTCTTC.

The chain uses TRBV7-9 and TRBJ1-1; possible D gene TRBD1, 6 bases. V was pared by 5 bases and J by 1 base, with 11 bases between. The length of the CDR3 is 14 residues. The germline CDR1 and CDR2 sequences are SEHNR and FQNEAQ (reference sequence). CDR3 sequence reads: CASSTTGKNTEAFF. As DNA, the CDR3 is TGTGCCAGCAGCACTACAGGGAAGAACACTGAAGCTTTCTTT.

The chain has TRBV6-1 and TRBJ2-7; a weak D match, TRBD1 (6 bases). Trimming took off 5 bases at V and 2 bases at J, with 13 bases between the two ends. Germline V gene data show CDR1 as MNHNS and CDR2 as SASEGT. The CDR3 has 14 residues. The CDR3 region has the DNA TGTGCCAGCAGTCTCAGACAGGAGACCTACGAGCAGTACTTC. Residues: CASSLRQETYEQYF.

CDR3 nucleotides: TGTGCCAGCAGTTTACTAGCGGGAGGAATGCAGCAGTACTTC. It codes for CASSLLAGGMQQYF. This chain uses TRBV27 with TRBJ2-5; 11 bases align to TRBD2. The CDR3 has 14 residues. V trimming: 2 bases; J trimming: 11 bases; junction bases outside the gene matches: 7. Germline values: CDR1 MNHEY, CDR2 SMNVEV (reference sequence).

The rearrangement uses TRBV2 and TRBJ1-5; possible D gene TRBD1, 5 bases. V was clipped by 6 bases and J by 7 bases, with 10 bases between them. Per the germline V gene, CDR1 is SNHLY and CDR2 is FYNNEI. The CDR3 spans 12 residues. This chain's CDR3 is CASRVGGQPQHF. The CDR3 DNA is TGTGCCAGCAGAGTCGGGGGACAGCCCCAGCATTTT.

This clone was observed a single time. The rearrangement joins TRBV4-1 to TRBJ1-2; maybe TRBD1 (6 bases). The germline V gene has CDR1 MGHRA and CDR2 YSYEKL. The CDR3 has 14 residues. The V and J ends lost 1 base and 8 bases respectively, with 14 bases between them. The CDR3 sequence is CASSQVDSSWGYTF. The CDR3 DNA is TGCGCCAGCAGCCAAGTGGACAGTTCGTGGGGCTACACCTTC.